The clone carrying this T cell receptor (beta chain) has a single count. This sample stems from a study of T-cell reconstitution after alpha-beta-depleted transplantation in children. The length of the CDR3 is 14 residues. After removal of 4 bases from V and 6 bases from J, the junction contained 3 bases not matched to a gene. Germline V gene data show CDR1 as ENHRY and CDR2 as SYGVKD. Unique molecular identifiers were used in preparing the TCRbeta library. From the PCR reads, TCRdb called clonotypes with MiXCR, one entry per CDR3 protein. The table has about 610,000 distinct CDR3 sequences, about 11% seen once.

The material was PBMCs from the stem cell graft donor, obtained from the stem cell graft. The chain combines TRBV10-3 with TRBJ1-2; 12 bases align to TRBD1. The source of this sequence is a human donor who donated a stem cell graft to a child with acute myeloid leukemia. In DNA, the CDR3 is TGTGCCATCAGTGGGGACAGGGGGCAGAATGGCTACACCTTC. It is translated as CAISGDRGQNGYTF.